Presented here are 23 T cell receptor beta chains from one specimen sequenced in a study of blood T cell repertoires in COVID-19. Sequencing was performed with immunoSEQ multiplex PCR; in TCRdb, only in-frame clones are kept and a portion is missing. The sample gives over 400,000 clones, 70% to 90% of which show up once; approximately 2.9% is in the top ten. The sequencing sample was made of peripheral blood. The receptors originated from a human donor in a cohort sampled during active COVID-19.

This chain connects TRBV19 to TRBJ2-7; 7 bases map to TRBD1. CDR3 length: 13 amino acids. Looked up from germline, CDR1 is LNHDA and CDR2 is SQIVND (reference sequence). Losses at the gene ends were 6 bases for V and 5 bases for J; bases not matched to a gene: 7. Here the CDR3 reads CASRQQGRNEQYF. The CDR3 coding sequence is TGTGCCAGTAGGCAACAGGGGCGGAACGAGCAGTACTTC. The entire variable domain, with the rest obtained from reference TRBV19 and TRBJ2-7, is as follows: DGGITQSPKYLFRKEGQNVTLSCEQNLNHDAMYWYRQDPGQGLRLIYYSQIVNDFQKGDIAEGYSVSREKKESFPLTVTSAQKNPTAFYLCASRQQGRNEQYFGPGTRLTVT.

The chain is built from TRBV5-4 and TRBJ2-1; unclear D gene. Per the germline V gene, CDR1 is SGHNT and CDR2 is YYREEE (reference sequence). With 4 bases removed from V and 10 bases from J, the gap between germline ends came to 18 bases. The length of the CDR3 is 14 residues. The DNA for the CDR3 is TGTGCCAGCAGCCCCCCTACCCTCCCCAGGGAGCAGTTCTTC. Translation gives CASSPPTLPREQFF. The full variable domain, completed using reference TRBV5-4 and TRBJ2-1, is ETGVTQSPTHLIKTRGQQVTLRCSSQSGHNTVSWYQQALGQGPQFIFQYYREEENGRGNFPPRFSGLQFPNYSSELNVNALELDDSALYLCASSPPTLPREQFFGPGTRLTVL.

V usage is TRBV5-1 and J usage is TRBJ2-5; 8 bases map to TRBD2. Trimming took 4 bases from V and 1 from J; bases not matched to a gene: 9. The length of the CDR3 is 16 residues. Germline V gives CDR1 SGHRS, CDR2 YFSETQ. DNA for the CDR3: TGCGCCAGCAGCAGCGCGGGAGGACCTCTCCAAGAGACCCAGTACTTC. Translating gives CASSSAGGPLQETQYF.

In DNA form, the CDR3 reads TGTGCCAGCAGTTTAATAGGTTTAGGGGCCAATGTTTATAATTCACCCCTCCACTTT. Amino acid sequence: CASSLIGLGANVYNSPLHF. The rearrangement uses TRBV28 and TRBJ1-6, with D perhaps TRBD1 (5 bases). Germline assignment: CDR1 MDHEN and CDR2 SYDVKM. V lost 2 bases, J lost 4 bases, and 21 bases lay in between. This CDR3 has 19 residues.

The CDR3, as DNA: TGTGCCAGCAGCCGCTTTACTAGCGGGAGCTACAATGAGCAGTTCTTC. Amino acid sequence: CASSRFTSGSYNEQFF. This chain uses TRBV7-3 with TRBJ2-1; TRBD2 matches at 11 bases. The CDR3 sequence is 16 residues long. CDR1 and CDR2 from the germline V gene are SGHTA and FQGTGA. V shed 5 bases, J shed 3 bases, and the junction held 6 bases outside the gene matches.

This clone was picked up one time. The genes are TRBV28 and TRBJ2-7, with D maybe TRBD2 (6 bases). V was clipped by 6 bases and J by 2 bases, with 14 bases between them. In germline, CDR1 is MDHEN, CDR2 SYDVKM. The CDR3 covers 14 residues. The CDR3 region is CASSPPGGTYEQYF. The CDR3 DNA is TGTGCCAGCAGCCCACCCGGGGGTACCTACGAGCAGTACTTC.

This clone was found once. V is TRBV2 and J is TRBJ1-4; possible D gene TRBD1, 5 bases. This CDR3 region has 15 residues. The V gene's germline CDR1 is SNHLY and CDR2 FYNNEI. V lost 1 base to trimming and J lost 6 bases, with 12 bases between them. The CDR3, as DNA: TGTGCCAGCAGTGAAGACCGGGGGTTGCATGAAAAACTGTTTTTT. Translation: CASSEDRGLHEKLFF.

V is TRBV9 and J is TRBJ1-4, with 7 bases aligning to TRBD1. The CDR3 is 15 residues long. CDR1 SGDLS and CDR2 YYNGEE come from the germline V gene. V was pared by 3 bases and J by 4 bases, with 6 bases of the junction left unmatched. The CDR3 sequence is CASSATGQYNEKLFF. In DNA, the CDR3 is TGTGCCAGCAGCGCAACGGGACAGTATAATGAAAAACTGTTTTTT.

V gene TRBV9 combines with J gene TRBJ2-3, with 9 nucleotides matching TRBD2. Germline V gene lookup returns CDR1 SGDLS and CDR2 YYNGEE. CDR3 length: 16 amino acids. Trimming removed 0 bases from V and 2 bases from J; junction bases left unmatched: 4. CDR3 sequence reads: CASSVEASGTTDTQYF. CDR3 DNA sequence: TGTGCCAGCAGCGTAGAGGCTAGCGGGACCACAGATACGCAGTATTTT.

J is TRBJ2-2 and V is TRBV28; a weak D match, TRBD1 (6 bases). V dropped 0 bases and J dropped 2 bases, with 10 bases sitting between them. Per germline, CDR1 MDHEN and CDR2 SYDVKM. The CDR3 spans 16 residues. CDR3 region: CASSLWAGTNTGELFF. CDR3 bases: TGTGCCAGCAGTTTATGGGCCGGGACAAACACCGGGGAGCTGTTTTTT.

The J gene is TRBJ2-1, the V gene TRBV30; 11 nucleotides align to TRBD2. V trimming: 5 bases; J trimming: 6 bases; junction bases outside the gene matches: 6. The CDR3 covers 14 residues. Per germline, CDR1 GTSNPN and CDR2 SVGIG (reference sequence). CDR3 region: CAWGSGLAGNEQFF. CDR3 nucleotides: TGTGCCTGGGGCTCCGGACTAGCGGGCAATGAGCAGTTCTTC.

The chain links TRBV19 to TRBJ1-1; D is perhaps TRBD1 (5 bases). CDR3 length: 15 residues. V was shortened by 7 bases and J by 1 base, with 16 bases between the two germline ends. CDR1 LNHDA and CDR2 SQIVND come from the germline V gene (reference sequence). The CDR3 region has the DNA TGTGCCAGTACCATATCCGCGGGGGGGAACACTGAAGCTTTCTTT. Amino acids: CASTISAGGNTEAFF.

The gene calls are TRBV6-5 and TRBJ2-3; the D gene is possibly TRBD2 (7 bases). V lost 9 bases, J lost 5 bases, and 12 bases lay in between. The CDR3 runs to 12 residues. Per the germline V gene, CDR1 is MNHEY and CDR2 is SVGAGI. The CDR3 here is CASWRGGDTQYF. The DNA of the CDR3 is TGTGCCAGTTGGAGGGGGGGAGATACGCAGTATTTT.

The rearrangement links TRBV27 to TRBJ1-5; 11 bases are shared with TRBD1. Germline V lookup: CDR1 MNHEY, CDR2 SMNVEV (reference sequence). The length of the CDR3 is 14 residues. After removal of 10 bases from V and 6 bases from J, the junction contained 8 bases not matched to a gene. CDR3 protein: CATRGQGEGQPQHF. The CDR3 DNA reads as TGTGCCACCCGGGGACAGGGGGAGGGTCAGCCCCAGCATTTT.

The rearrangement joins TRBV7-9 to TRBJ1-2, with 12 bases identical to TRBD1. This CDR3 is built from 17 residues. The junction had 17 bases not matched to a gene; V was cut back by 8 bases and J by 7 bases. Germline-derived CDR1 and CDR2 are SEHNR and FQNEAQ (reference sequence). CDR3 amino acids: CASAVGGQGAKSGGYTF. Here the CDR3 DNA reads TGTGCCAGCGCCGTCGGGGGACAGGGGGCGAAGAGTGGTGGCTACACCTTC.

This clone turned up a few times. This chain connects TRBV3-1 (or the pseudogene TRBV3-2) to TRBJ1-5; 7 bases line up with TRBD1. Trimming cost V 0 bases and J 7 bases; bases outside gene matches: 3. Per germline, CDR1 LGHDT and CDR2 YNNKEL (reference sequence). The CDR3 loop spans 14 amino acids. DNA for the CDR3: TGTGCCAGCAGCCAAGAGACAGGGCGACAGCCCCAGCATTTT. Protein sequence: CASSQETGRQPQHF.

Here the CDR3 reads CASSHDLAGPNTGELFF. The CDR3 DNA is TGTGCCAGCAGCCATGATTTAGCGGGGCCGAACACCGGGGAGCTGTTTTTT. This chain joins TRBV14 and TRBJ2-2, with 8 bases identical to TRBD2. The CDR3 runs 17 residues. With V trimmed by 3 bases and J by 0 bases, 6 bases remained unmatched. CDR1 is SGHDN and CDR2 is FVKESK in the germline V gene.

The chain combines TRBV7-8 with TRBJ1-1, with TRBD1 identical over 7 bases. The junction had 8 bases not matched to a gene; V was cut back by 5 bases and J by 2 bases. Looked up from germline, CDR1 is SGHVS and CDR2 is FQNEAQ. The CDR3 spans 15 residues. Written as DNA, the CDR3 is TGTGCCAGCAGCCGACGAGACAGGGTTAACACTGAAGCTTTCTTT. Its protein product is CASSRRDRVNTEAFF.

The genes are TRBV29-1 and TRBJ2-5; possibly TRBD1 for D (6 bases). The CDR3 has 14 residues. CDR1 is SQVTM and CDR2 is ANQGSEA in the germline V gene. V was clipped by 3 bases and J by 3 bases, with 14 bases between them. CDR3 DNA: TGCAGCGTTGATAGCAGGACAGACAAAGAGACCCAGTACTTC. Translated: CSVDSRTDKETQYF.

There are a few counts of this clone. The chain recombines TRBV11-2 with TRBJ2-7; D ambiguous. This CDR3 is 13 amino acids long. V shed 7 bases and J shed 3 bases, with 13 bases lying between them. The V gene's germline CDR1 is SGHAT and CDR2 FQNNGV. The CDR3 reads CASTPDGGYEQYF. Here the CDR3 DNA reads TGTGCCAGCACCCCTGACGGCGGCTACGAGCAGTACTTC.

In DNA, the CDR3 is TGCAGTGCTAGTCCACTAGCGGGAGCCGCGAACACCGGGGAGCTGTTTTTT. The encoded protein is CSASPLAGAANTGELFF. The V call is TRBV20-1, the J call TRBJ2-2; 11 bases align to TRBD2. V was pared by 3 bases and J by 0 bases, with 6 bases of the junction left unmatched. The length of the CDR3 is 17 residues. Germline V lookup: CDR1 DFQATT, CDR2 SNEGSKA (reference sequence).

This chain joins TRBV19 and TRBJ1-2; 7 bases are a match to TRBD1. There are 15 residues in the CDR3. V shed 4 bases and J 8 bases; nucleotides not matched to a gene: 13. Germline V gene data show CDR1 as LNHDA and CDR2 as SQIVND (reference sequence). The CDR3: CASSNPDRAVGGYTF. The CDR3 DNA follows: TGTGCCAGTAGTAACCCAGACAGGGCAGTTGGCGGCTACACCTTC.

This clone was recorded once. In DNA form, the CDR3 reads TGTGCCAGCAGCCCTAGCGGGAGGGCGAATGAGCAGTTCTTC. Translation gives CASSPSGRANEQFF. This chain joins TRBV7-8 and TRBJ2-1; 12 bases map to TRBD2. The CDR3 covers 14 residues. The ends lost 5 bases at V and 7 bases at J; junction bases unmatched: 3. Germline loops: CDR1 SGHVS, CDR2 FQNEAQ.